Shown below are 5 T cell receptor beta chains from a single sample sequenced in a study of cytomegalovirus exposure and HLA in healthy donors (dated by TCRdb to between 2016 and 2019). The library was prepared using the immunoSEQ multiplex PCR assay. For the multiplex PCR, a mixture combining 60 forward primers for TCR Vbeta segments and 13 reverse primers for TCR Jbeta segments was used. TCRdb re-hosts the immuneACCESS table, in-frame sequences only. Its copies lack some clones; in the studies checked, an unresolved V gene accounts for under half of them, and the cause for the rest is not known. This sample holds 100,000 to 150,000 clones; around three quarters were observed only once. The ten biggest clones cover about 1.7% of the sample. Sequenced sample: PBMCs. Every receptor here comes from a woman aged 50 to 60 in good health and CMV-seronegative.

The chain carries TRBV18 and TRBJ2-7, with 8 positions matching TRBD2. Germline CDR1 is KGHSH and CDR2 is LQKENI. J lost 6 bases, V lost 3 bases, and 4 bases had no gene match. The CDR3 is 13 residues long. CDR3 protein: CASSPVREGEQYF. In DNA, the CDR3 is TGTGCCAGCTCACCGGTTCGGGAGGGCGAGCAGTACTTC.

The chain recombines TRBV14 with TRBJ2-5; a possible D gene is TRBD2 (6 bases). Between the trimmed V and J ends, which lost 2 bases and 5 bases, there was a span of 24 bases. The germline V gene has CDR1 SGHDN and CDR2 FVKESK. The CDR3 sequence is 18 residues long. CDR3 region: CASSQWAGKSVISETQYF. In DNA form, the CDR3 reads TGTGCCAGCAGCCAATGGGCGGGGAAGTCGGTGATTTCGGAGACCCAGTACTTC.

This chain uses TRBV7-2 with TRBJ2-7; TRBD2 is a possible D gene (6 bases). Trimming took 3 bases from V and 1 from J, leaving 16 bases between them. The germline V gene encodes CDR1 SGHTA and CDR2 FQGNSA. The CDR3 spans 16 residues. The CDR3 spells CASSLTPGDRSYEQYF. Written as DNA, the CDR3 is TGTGCCAGCAGCTTGACCCCGGGGGACCGTTCCTACGAGCAGTACTTC. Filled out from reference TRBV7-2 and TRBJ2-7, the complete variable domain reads GAGVSQSPSNKVTEKGKDVELRCDPISGHTALYWYRQSLGQGLEFLIYFQGNSAPDKSGLPSDRFSAERTGGSVSTLTIQRTQQEDSAVYLCASSLTPGDRSYEQYFGPGTRLTVT.

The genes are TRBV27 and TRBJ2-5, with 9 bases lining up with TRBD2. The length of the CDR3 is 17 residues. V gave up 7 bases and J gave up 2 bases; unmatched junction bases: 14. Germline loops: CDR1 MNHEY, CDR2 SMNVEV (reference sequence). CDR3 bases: TGTGCCAGCACCTCATGGGGGTCTAGCGGGGATCAAGAGACCCAGTACTTC. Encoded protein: CASTSWGSSGDQETQYF.

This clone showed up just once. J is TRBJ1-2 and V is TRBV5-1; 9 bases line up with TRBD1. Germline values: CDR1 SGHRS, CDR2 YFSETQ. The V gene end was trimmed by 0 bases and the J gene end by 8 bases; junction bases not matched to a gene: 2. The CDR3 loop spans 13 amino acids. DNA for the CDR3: TGCGCCAGCAGCTTGGACAGGGGGCCCGGCTACACCTTC. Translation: CASSLDRGPGYTF.